This paragraph covers one T cell receptor (beta chain) sequence. Method: immunoSEQ multiplex PCR; TCRdb's copy keeps in-frame clones and lacks some. This repertoire shows 80,000 or so clones, approximately 90% found once; its top ten account for roughly 2.5%. This record belongs to a study of T cell changes during pregnancy in multiple sclerosis. The length of the CDR3 is 15 residues. The J segment lost 6 bases and the V segment lost 4 bases, leaving 10 bases of the junction unmatched. CDR1 and CDR2 from the germline V gene are LNHDA and SQIVND (reference sequence). The input for sequencing was peripheral blood, taken before pregnancy. The TCR originated in a female donor with multiple sclerosis, enrolled in a pregnancy study. V usage is TRBV19 and J usage is TRBJ2-7; 9 nucleotides align to TRBD1. Written as DNA, the CDR3 is TGTGCCAGTAGTACCACCGGGACAGGGTTGGCCGAGCAGTACTTC. It codes for CASSTTGTGLAEQYF.